This T cell receptor beta chain was captured in a study of vaccination effects on CD4 cells after COVID-19. About the study: Sampling occurred a median 72 days post second dose, range 14 to 241. The study's findings and limits: Common cold coronavirus cross-reactivity was shown by only 1 of 255 vaccine-induced clones in healthy vaccinees.

Sequencing in the ViraFEST assay came after antigen-specific CD4+ T cells had been expanded with viral peptide pools, which were used to stimulate PBMC. At the end of about 9 days of culture, CD4+ T cells were isolated. All study participants received two doses of BNT162b2 or mRNA-1273 vaccine. Prior SARS-CoV-2 infection was absent in the vaccine recipients, as shown by negative nucleocapsid antibodies. Supplemented with 7.5 to 10 IU/ml IL-2 and 9.5 to 10 ug/ml peptides, a few million PBMC per well were kept in culture. The CDR3 extends over 15 amino acids. V dropped 3 bases and J dropped 4; count of bases not matched to a gene: 7. Germline CDR1 and CDR2: WNHNN and SYGVQD (reference sequence). Here immunoSEQ multiplex PCR was the method, and the copy in TCRdb shows in-frame clones only, minus some. The sample includes about 69,000 clones, 76% of them seen just once. Details on this clone: Its antigen is currently unknown.

This TCR was sampled from a human donor who received a COVID-19 vaccine. This specimen consisted of CD4+ T cells from PBMCs cultured with HCoV-OC43 spike peptides, obtained after COVID-19 vaccination. The subset was: HCoV-OC43 spike overlapping peptide pool stimulation. The chain uses TRBV10-1 and TRBJ2-5; 8 nucleotides match TRBD2. In nucleotides, the CDR3 is TGCGCCAGCAGTGACCCGGCGGGGGGCTCAGAGACCCAGTACTTC. It translates to CASSDPAGGSETQYF.